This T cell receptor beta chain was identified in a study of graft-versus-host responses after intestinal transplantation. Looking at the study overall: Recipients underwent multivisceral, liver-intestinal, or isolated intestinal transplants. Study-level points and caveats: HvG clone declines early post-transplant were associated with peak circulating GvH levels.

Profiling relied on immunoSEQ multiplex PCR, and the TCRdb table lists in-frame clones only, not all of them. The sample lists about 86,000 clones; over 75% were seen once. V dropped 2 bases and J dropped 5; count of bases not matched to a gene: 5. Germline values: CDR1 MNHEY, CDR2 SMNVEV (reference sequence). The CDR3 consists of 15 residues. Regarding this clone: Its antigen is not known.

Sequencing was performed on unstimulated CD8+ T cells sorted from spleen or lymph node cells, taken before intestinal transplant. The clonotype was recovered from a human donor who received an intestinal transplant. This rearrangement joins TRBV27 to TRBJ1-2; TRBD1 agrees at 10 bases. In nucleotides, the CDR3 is TGTGCCAGCAGTTTAAGGGGGACAGGGGATTATGGCTACACCTTC. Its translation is CASSLRGTGDYGYTF.